The 2 T cell receptor beta chains presented below share a single source sample, sequenced in a study of blood T cell repertoires in COVID-19 (dated by TCRdb to 2019 to 2021). Libraries were made using the immunoSEQ multiplex PCR assay. TCRdb limited this immuneACCESS table to in-frame rearrangements with V and J called. A share of clones is missing; checked studies link under half to unresolved V genes, and the rest is unexplained. The sample table shows about 210,000 clones, and roughly nine tenths are seen once. The ten largest clones represent just over 0.7% of the sample. Input material: peripheral blood. These receptors originate from a man aged 35 to 55 with acute or convalescent COVID-19.

The rearrangement links TRBV28 to TRBJ2-3; no firm D call. The germline CDR1 and CDR2 sequences are MDHEN and SYDVKM. The CDR3 loop spans 15 amino acids. V dropped 7 bases and J dropped 0 bases, with 14 bases sitting between them. In DNA form, the CDR3 reads TGTGCCAGCACAGAGGTGCGGAGCAGCACAGATACGCAGTATTTT. This sequence encodes CASTEVRSSTDTQYF.

The gene calls are TRBV11-2 and TRBJ2-1, with TRBD2 identical over 9 bases. Trimming cost V 6 bases and J 0 bases; bases outside gene matches: 3. Germline CDR1 is SGHAT and CDR2 is FQNNGV. The CDR3 is 15 amino acids. The CDR3 reads CASRAGGGSYNEQFF. The DNA of the CDR3 is TGTGCCAGCAGAGCGGGAGGCGGCTCCTACAATGAGCAGTTCTTC.